What follows are 12 T cell receptor beta chains derived from one specimen sequenced in a study of T cells in Graves' hyperthyroidism and ophthalmopathy. Authors of the study amplified TCR beta CDR3 regions from RNA transcripts. A set of HTBI primers served as the primers for a first-round RT-PCR of the TCR CDR3. TCRdb called the multiplex PCR reads again in MiXCR, with one record for every CDR3 protein. The sample includes approximately 640,000 distinct CDR3 sequences, around 15% of them seen just once. Material: blood. These receptors originate from a woman in her 30s with Graves' hyperthyroidism.

This clonotype was counted at least ten times. The V and J genes are TRBV7-8 and TRBJ2-5; 13 bases map to TRBD2. Looked up from germline, CDR1 is SGHVS and CDR2 is FQNEAQ. The CDR3 length is 18 residues. After removal of 1 base from V and 1 base from J, the junction contained 6 bases not matched to a gene. DNA for the CDR3: TGTGCCAGCAGCTTAGTCCCAACTAGCGGGAGGGCCCAAGAGACCCAGTACTTC. Protein product: CASSLVPTSGRAQETQYF.

The table lists this clonotype with many counts. The rearrangement links TRBV3-1 to TRBJ1-3; the D is unclear. Per germline, CDR1 LGHDT and CDR2 YNNKEL (reference sequence). The CDR3 has 15 residues. Trimming pared 5 bases from V and 1 base from J, leaving 12 bases between. The CDR3 loop reads CASSSDGASGNTIYF. The CDR3 DNA follows: TGTGCCAGCAGCTCGGACGGAGCTTCTGGAAACACCATATATTTT.

This clonotype was observed at least ten times. The chain joins TRBV11-3 to TRBJ2-3; 10 bases align to TRBD1. The germline V gene has CDR1 SGHNT and CDR2 YENEEA. This CDR3 comprises 14 residues. The trim removed 1 base at V and 5 bases at J, leaving 0 bases unmatched. CDR3 loop: CASSLGTGGDTQYF. CDR3 nucleotide sequence: TGTGCCAGCAGCTTAGGGACAGGGGGAGATACGCAGTATTTT. Using reference TRBV11-3 and TRBJ2-3 for the parts outside the CDR3, the full variable domain is EAGVVQSPRYKIIEKKQPVAFWCNPISGHNTLYWYLQNLGQGPELLIRYENEEAVDDSQLPKDRFSAERLKGVDSTLKIQPAELGDSAVYLCASSLGTGGDTQYFGPGTRLTVL.

This clonotype has a handful of counts. CDR3 sequence: CASSFPVYGYTF. CDR3 in DNA: TGTGCCAGCAGCTTCCCGGTCTATGGCTACACCTTC. The chain is built from TRBV7-2 and TRBJ1-2; D is ambiguous. Germline CDR1 reads SGHTA; CDR2 reads FQGNSA. This CDR3 spans 12 amino acids. Trimming took off 3 bases at V and 4 bases at J, with 6 bases between the two ends.

This clonotype was counted ten times or more. The chain links TRBV20-1 to TRBJ1-6, with TRBD1 matching 7 bases. CDR1 is DFQATT, CDR2 SNEGSKA, per germline (reference sequence). There are 13 residues in the CDR3. V lost 1 base and J lost 10; bases outside the gene matches: 4. The CDR3 protein is CSARGQGDSPLHF. In DNA, the CDR3 is TGCAGTGCTAGAGGGCAGGGGGACTCACCCCTCCACTTT.

Only a few counts were recorded for this clonotype. The chain recombines TRBV19 with TRBJ2-1; 7 nucleotides agree with TRBD2. The CDR3 has 14 amino acids. Per the germline V gene, CDR1 is LNHDA and CDR2 is SQIVND (reference sequence). V shed 5 bases and J 7 bases; nucleotides not matched to a gene: 8. The CDR3 DNA reads TGTGCCAGTAGTTGGGTAGCGGGTGCAAATGAGCAGTTCTTC. As protein: CASSWVAGANEQFF.

The chain joins TRBV19 to TRBJ1-5; D remains ambiguous. The CDR3 runs 15 residues. Trimming removed 6 bases at V and 7 bases at J, with 19 bases between. Germline V gene lookup returns CDR1 LNHDA and CDR2 SQIVND (reference sequence). CDR3 sequence: CASRQAPEVEQPQHF. The CDR3 nucleotides read TGTGCCAGTAGGCAAGCCCCGGAGGTGGAGCAGCCCCAGCATTTT.

This clonotype was seen at least ten times. This chain connects TRBV20-1 to TRBJ2-7; 7 bases agree with TRBD2. The CDR3 has 13 amino acids. Germline V gene data show CDR1 as DFQATT and CDR2 as SNEGSKA (reference sequence). The V segment lost 6 bases and the J segment 7 bases; nucleotides outside the gene matches: 12. CDR3 DNA sequence: TGCAGTGCCCTCGCCCCCCTACTAGCGGAGCAGTACTTC. Its protein is CSALAPLLAEQYF.

This clonotype has more than one count but fewer than ten. V is TRBV12-3 or TRBV12-4 and J is TRBJ2-4; D possibly corresponds to TRBD1 (6 bases). This CDR3 contains 14 residues. The V gene lost 6 bases and the J gene lost 1 base, with 10 bases spanning the gap. The CDR3 bases are TGTGCCAGCAGGGCTGACAGGGCCAAAAACATTCAGTACTTC. It translates to CASRADRAKNIQYF.

This clonotype was counted between two and nine times. This chain uses TRBV10-2 with TRBJ2-7; D is perhaps TRBD1 (6 bases). The CDR3 consists of 13 residues. In germline, CDR1 is WSHSY, CDR2 SAAADI. Trimming pared 11 bases from V and 2 bases from J, leaving 16 bases between. This CDR3 is CAAGTHRAYEQYF. Here the CDR3 DNA reads TGCGCCGCAGGGACACACCGGGCCTACGAGCAGTACTTC.

This clonotype was counted a few times. This chain links TRBV9 with TRBJ2-7; 7 bases map to TRBD1. The CDR3 runs to 14 residues. Trimming removed 0 bases from V and 3 bases from J; junction bases left unmatched: 3. In germline, CDR1 is SGDLS, CDR2 YYNGEE. The CDR3 region is CASSVAAGGYEQYF. The CDR3 DNA follows: TGTGCCAGCAGCGTAGCCGCAGGGGGCTACGAGCAGTACTTC.

The chain carries TRBV9 and TRBJ2-2; 14 bases are a match to TRBD2. Losses at the gene ends were 0 bases for V and 6 bases for J; bases not matched to a gene: 7. This CDR3 is 18 amino acids long. From germline, CDR1 is SGDLS and CDR2 YYNGEE. The DNA for the CDR3 is TGTGCCAGCAGCGTAGCCGGACTAGCGGGAGGAGGGGCCGGGGAGCTGTTTTTT. Amino acids: CASSVAGLAGGGAGELFF. Supplemented by reference TRBV9 and TRBJ2-2, the full variable domain reads DSGVTQTPKHLITATGQRVTLRCSPRSGDLSVYWYQQSLDQGLQFLIQYYNGEERAKGNILERFSAQQFPDLHSELNLSSLELGDSALYFCASSVAGLAGGGAGELFFGEGSRLTVL.